The entry that follows covers one T cell receptor (beta chain) sequence. Its antigen remains unidentified. 13 Jbeta primers and 60 Vbeta primers were used for the PCR. Clones were sequenced by immunoSEQ multiplex PCR, and TCRdb holds only the in-frame ones, with some missing. There are about 120,000 clones in the sample; about 80% occur only once, and 3% to 4% lies in the top ten. CDR1 and CDR2 (germline): SGHTA, FQGNSA. The ends were cut back, 5 bases at V and 0 bases at J, with 20 bases in the middle. The CDR3 extends over 17 amino acids. The sample comes from a study of cytomegalovirus exposure and HLA in healthy donors. Study information: A preliminary data release comprised approximately 85 million unique TCRs obtained from HLA-typed donors.

Regarding the study as a whole: Presence/absence analyses supposed approximately even sequencing depth among donors. An observed cluster of highly shared sequence variants was recorded as a likely sequencing artifact.

Sequenced material: PBMCs. This clonotype originated in a male donor in good health and CMV-seronegative. The gene calls are TRBV7-2 and TRBJ2-7; D possibly corresponds to TRBD1 (6 bases). The CDR3 DNA reads TGTGCCAGCAGCCCCGGTAGGGGGTCCTCCTTCTCCTACGAGCAGTACTTC. It translates to CASSPGRGSSFSYEQYF.